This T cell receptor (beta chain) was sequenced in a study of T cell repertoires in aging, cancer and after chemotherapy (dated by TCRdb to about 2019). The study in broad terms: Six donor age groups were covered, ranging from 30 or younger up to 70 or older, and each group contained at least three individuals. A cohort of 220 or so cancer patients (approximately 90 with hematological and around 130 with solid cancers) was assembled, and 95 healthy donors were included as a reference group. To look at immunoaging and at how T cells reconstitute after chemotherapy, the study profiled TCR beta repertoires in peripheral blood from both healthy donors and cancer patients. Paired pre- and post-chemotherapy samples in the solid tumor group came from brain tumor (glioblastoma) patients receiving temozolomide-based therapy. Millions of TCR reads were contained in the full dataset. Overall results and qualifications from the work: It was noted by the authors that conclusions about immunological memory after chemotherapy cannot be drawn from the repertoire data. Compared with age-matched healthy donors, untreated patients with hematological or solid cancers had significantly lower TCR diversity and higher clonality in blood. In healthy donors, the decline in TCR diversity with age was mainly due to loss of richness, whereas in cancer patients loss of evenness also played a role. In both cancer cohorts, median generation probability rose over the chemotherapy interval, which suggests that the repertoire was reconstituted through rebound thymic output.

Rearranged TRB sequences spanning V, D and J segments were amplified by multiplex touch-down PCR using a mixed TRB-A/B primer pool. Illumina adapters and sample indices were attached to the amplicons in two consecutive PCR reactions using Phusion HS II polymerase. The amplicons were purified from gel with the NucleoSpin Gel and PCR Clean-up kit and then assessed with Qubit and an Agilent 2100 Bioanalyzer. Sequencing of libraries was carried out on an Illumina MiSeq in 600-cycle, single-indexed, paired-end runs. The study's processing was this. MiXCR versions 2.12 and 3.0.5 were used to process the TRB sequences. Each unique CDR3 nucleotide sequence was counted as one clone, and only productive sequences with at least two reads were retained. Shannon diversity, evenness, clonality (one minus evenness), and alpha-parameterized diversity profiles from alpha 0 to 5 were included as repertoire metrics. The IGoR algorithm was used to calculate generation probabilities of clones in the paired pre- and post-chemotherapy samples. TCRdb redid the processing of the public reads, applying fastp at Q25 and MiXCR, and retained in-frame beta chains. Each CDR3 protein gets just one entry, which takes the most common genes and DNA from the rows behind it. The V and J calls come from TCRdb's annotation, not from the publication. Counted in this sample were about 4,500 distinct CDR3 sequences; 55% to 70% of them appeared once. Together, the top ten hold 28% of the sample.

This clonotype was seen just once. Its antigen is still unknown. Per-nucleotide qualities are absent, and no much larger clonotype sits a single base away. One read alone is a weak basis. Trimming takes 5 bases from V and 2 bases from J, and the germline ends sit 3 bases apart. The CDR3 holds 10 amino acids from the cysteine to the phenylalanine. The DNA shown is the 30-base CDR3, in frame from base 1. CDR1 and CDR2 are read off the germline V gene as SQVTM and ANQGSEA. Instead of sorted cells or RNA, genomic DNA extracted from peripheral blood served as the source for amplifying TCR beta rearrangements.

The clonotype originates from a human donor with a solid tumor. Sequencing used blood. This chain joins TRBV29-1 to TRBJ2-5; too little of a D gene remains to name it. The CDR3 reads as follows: CSVWQETQYF. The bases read TGCAGCGTTTGGCAAGAGACCCAGTACTTC.